This T cell receptor beta chain was sequenced for a study of radiation and T cells in renal cell carcinoma. Clones were read by immunoSEQ multiplex PCR, and TCRdb kept only the in-frame ones, dropping some. The sample has 120,000 to 150,000 clones, less than 90% seen once; the top ten hold under 20%. V lost 10 bases, J lost 4 bases, and 7 bases lay in between. This CDR3 region has 10 residues. Looked up from germline, CDR1 is MNHNY and CDR2 is SVGAGI (reference sequence). Time point specified: blood 4 weeks post-SBRT, at nephrectomy. The treatment here: 15 Gy SBRT to primary tumor, nephrectomy 4 weeks later. Nephrectomy followed 15 Gy stereotactic body radiation by 4 weeks. Radiation-treated patients gave blood at baseline, week 2 and week 4.

This receptor was taken from a woman aged 45-65 years with renal cell carcinoma. The genes are TRBV6-6 and TRBJ1-1; no firm D call. The specimen comprised blood, sampled from a patient whose treatment included radiotherapy and nephrectomy. CDR3 sequence: CATESTEAFF. The CDR3 DNA is TGTGCCACCGAATCCACTGAAGCTTTCTTT.